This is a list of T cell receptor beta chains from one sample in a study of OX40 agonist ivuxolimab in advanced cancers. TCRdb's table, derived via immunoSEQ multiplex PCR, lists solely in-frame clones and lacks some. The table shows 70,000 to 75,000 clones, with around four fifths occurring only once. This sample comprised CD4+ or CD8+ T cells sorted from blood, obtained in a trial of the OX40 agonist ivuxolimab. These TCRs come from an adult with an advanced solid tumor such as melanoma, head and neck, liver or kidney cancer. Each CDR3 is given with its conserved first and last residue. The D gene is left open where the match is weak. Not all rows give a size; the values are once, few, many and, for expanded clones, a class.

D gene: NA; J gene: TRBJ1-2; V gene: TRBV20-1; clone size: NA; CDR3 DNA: TGCAGTGCTAGATCCTATGGCTACACCTTC; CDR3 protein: CSARSYGYTF
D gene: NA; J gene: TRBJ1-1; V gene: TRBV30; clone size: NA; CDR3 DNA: TGTGCCTATGGGGTCTCCGCAGACACTGAAGCTTTCTTT; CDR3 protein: CAYGVSADTEAFF
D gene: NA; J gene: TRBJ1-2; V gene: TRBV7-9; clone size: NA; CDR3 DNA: TGTGCCAGCAGCTTAAACCTTGGGGTCAACTATGGCTACACCTTC; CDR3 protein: CASSLNLGVNYGYTF
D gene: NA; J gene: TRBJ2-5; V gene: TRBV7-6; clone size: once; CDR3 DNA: TGTGCCTACAGGGAGGGAGAGACCCAGTACTTC; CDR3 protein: CAYREGETQYF
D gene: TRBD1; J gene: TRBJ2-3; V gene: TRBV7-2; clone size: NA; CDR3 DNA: TGTGCCAGCAGCCTAACAGGGGCCGCGGGCGATACGCAGTATTTT; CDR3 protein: CASSLTGAAGDTQYF
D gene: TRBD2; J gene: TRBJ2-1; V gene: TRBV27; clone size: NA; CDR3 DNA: TGTGCCAGCCAGCGGGGGGAGGATGAGCAGTTCTTC; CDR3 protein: CASQRGEDEQFF
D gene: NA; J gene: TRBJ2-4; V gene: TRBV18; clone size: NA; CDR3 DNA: TGTGCCAGCTCACCACAGAAGGGCAAAAACATTCAGTACTTC; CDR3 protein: CASSPQKGKNIQYF
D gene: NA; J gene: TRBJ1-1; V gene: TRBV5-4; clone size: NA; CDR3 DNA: TGTGCCAGCTTAGTGAATAGAGGGGGGAACACTGAAGCTTTCTTT; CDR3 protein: CASLVNRGGNTEAFF
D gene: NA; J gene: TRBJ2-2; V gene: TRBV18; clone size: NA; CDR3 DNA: TGTGCCAGCTCACCACCGTCCGGGGAGCTGTTTTTT; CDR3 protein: CASSPPSGELFF
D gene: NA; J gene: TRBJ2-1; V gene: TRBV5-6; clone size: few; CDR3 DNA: TGTGCCAGCAGCTTGAACAGATACAATGAGCAGTTCTTC; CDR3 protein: CASSLNRYNEQFF
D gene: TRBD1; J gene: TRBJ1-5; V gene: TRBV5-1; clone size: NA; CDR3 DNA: TGCGCCAGCAGCCTAGGAGACAGGGGGGCACAGCCCCAGCATTTT; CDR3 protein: CASSLGDRGAQPQHF
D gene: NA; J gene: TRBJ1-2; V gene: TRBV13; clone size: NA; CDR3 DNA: TGTGCCAGCAGCCGACAGAGAAACTATGGCTACACCTTC; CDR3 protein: CASSRQRNYGYTF
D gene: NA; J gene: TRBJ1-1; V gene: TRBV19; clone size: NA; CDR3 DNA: TGTGCCAGTAGTATAGGGAAATCTTTGAACACTGAAGCTTTCTTT; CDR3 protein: CASSIGKSLNTEAFF
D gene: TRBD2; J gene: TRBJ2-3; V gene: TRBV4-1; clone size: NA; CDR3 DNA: TGCGCCAGCAGCCAAGATGAGGCTAGCGGTTTGACGCAGTATTTT; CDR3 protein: CASSQDEASGLTQYF
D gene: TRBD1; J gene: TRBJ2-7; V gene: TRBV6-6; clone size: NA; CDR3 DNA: TGTGCCACCCGGACAGGGGAGGGCTACGAGCAGTACTTC; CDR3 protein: CATRTGEGYEQYF
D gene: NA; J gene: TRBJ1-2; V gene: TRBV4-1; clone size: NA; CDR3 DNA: TGCGCCAGCAGCCGGCCCGGAGCTCTGGGTGGCTACACCTTC; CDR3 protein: CASSRPGALGGYTF
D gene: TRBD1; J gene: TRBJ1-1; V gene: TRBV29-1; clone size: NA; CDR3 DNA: TGCAGCGTTGACGGCGGGACGACAGGGGGCGTCAGAACTGAAGCTTTCTTT; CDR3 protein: CSVDGGTTGGVRTEAFF
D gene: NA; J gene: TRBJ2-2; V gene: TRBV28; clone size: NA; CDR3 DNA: TGTGCCAGCACCACAGCCGTGGAAGCCGGGGAGCTGTTTTTT; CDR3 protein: CASTTAVEAGELFF
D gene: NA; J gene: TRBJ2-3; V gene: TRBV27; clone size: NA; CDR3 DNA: TGTGCCAGCAGTTTATTGGGCACAGATACGCAGTATTTT; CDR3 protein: CASSLLGTDTQYF
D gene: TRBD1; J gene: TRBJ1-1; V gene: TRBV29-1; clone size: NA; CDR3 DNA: TGCAGCGTTGGGCAGGGGGCCCCTGCTGAAGCTTTCTTT; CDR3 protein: CSVGQGAPAEAFF
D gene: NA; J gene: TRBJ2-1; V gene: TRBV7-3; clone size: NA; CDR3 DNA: TGTGCCAGCAGCTTATTAGTAGGGGGGTTTTCGGAAGCCTACAATGAGCAGTTCTTC; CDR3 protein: CASSLLVGGFSEAYNEQFF
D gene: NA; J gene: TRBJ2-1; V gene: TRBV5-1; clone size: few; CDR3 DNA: TGCGCCAGCAGCTTGGACTCGGGCTACAATGAGCAGTTCTTC; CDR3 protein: CASSLDSGYNEQFF
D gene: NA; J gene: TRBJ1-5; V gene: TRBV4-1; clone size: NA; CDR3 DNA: TGCGCCAGCAGCCAAGCCGTAAGGAGGGACAATCAGCCCCAGCATTTT; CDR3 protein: CASSQAVRRDNQPQHF
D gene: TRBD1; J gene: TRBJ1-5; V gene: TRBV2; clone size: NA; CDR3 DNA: TGTGCCAGCAGCCGACAGGGAGGAAATCAGCCCCAGCATTTT; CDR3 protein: CASSRQGGNQPQHF
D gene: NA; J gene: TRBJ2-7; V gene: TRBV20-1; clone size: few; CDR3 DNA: TGCAGTGCTAGCATCTCCGAGCAGTACTTC; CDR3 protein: CSASISEQYF
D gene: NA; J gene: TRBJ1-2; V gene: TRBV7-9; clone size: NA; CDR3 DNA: TGTGCCAGCAGCTTAGTTGTCCGGGGAGAGAGCTATGGCTACACCTTC; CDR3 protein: CASSLVVRGESYGYTF
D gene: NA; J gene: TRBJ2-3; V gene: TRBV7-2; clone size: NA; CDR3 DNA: TGTGCCAGCAGCTCCCCCAACGGCGCAGATACGCAGTATTTT; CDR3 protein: CASSSPNGADTQYF
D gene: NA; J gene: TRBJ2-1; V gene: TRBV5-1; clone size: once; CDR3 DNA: TGCGCCAGCAGCTTGGAGGGGACCGAGCAGTTCTTC; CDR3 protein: CASSLEGTEQFF
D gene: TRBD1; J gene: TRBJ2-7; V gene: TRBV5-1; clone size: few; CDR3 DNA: TGCGCCAGCAGCTCAACACAGGGGGTCCGGAACGAGCAGTACTTC; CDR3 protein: CASSSTQGVRNEQYF
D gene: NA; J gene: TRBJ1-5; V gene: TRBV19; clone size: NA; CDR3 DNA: TGTGCCAGTAGTGCATTTTATAGCAATCAGCCCCAGCATTTT; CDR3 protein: CASSAFYSNQPQHF
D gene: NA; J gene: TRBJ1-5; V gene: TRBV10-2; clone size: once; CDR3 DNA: TGCGCCAGCAGTGAGTCCCAGGGTAGCAATCAGCCCCAGCATTTT; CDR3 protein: CASSESQGSNQPQHF
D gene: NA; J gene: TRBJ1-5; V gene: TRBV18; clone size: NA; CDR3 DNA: TGTGCCAGCTCTTCGGGAATACAACAGCCCCAGCATTTT; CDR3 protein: CASSSGIQQPQHF
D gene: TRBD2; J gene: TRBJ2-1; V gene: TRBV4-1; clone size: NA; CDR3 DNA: TGCGCCAGCAGCCACCGACTAGCGGGACACAATGAGCAGTTCTTC; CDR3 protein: CASSHRLAGHNEQFF
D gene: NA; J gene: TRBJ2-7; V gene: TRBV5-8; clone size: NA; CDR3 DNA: TGTGCCAGCAGCTTGGTAGGAGAGAGGGTGGGCTACGAGCAGTACTTC; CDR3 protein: CASSLVGERVGYEQYF
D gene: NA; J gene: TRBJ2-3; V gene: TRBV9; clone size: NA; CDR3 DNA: TGTGCCAGCAGTCCTGAAACTAGCACAGATACGCAGTATTTT; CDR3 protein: CASSPETSTDTQYF
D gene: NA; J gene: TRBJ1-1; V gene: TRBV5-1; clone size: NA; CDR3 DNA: TGCGCCAGCAGCGAGGTGAACACTGAAGCTTTCTTT; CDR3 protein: CASSEVNTEAFF
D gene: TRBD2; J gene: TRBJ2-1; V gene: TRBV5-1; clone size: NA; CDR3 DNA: TGCGCCAGCAGCCTCCAGACTAGCGGGAGACCCGAGCAGTTCTTC; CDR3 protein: CASSLQTSGRPEQFF
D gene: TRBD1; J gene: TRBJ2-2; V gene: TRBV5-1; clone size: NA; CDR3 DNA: TGCGCCAGCAGCTGGACAGGGGTGGAGCTGTTTTTT; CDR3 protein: CASSWTGVELFF
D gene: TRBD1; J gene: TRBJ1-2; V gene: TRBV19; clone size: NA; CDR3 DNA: TGTGCCAGTTTCTCCGGGACAGGCTATGGCTACACCTTC; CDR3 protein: CASFSGTGYGYTF
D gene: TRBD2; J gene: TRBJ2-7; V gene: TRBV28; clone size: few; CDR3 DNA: TGTGCCAGCATTGTGGGGGGGAGCTCCTACGAGCAGTACTTC; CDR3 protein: CASIVGGSSYEQYF
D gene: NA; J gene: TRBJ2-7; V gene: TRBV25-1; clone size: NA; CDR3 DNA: TGTGCCAGCAGTGGGTCTGTCCGGGTGCAGTACTTC; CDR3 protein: CASSGSVRVQYF
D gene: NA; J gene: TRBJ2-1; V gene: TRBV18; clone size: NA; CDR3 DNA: TGTGCCAGCTCACCCTACCTCACGGATGAGCAGTTCTTC; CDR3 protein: CASSPYLTDEQFF
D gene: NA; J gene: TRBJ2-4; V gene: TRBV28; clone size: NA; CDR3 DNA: TGTGCCAGCAGTGGGCTGGGGGGAAACATTCAGTACTTC; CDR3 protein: CASSGLGGNIQYF
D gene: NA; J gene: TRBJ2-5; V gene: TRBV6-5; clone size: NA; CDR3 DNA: TGTGCCAGCAGTTACTCCGAGTCCCAAGAGACCCAGTACTTC; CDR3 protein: CASSYSESQETQYF
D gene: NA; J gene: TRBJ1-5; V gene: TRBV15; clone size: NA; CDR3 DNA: TGTGCCACCAGCAGAGCGGACAGCAATCAGCCCCAGCATTTT; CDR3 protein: CATSRADSNQPQHF
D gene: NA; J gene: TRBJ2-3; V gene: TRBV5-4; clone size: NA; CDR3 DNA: TGTGCCAGCAGCACCAAGATGGGCACAGATACGCAGTATTTT; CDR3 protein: CASSTKMGTDTQYF
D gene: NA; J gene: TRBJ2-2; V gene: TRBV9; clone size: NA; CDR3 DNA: TGTGCCAGCAGCGTAGTAGTGAACACCGGGGAGCTGTTTTTT; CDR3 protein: CASSVVVNTGELFF
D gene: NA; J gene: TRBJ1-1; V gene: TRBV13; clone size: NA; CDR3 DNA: TGTGCCAGCAGCTTGGGAGACAGCACTGAAGCTTTCTTT; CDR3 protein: CASSLGDSTEAFF
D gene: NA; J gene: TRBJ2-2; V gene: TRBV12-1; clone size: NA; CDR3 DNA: TGTGCCAGCAGAGGGCCTAGCTGGACTAACACCGGGGAGCTGTTTTTT; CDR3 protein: CASRGPSWTNTGELFF
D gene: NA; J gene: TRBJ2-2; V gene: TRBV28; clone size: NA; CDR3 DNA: TGTGCCAGCAGCTTCGGGGACACCGGGGAGCTGTTTTTT; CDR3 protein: CASSFGDTGELFF
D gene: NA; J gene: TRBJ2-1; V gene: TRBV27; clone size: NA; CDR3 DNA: TGTGCCAGCACTTCCTACAATGAGCAGTTCTTC; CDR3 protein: CASTSYNEQFF
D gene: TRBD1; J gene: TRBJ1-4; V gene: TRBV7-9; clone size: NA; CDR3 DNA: TGTGCCAGCAGCGCCCCCGGGACAGATGAAAAACTGTTTTTT; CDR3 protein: CASSAPGTDEKLFF
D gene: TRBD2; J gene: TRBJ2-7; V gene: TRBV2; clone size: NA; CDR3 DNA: TGTGCCAGCAGTGCTTTCACTAGCGGAACCTACGAGCAGTACTTC; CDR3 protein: CASSAFTSGTYEQYF
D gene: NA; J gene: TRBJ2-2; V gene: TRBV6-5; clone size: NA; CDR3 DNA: TGTGCCAGCAGTTACGTGGGGAGTTTAAACACCGGGGAGCTGTTTTTT; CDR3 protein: CASSYVGSLNTGELFF
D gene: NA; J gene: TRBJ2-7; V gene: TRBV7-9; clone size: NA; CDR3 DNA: TGTGCCAGCAGCGGGGATGCGGGTCGCTTGACGGTGGTAAGAGACTTC; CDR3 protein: CASSGDAGRLTVVRDF
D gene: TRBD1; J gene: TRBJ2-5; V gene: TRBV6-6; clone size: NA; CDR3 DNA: TGTGCCAGCAGTAACCCCGTGACAGGGGGCGATGAGACCCAGTACTTC; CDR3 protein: CASSNPVTGGDETQYF
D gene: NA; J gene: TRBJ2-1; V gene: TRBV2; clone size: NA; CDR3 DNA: TGTGCCAGCAGTGAAATAGACCCCTACAATGAGCAGTTCTTC; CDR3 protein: CASSEIDPYNEQFF